Presented here are 3 T cell receptor beta chains from one specimen sequenced in a study of breast tumors, draining lymph nodes, adjacent tissues. Axillary draining lymph nodes of breast cancer patients supplied the node samples. TCRdb analysed the multiplex PCR reads with MiXCR anew, one entry per CDR3 protein. This table has approximately 230,000 distinct CDR3 sequences, about 34% appearing once. The sample consisted of axillary lymph node tissue. Receptor source: a female donor with breast cancer. Some clones in this sample may be carry-over from other donors' samples.

The chain uses TRBV13 and TRBJ2-3; a weak D match, TRBD1 (6 bases). Germline values: CDR1 PRHDT, CDR2 FYEKMQ (reference sequence). V was shortened by 5 bases and J by 0 bases, with 9 bases between the two germline ends. This CDR3 contains 14 residues. As DNA, the CDR3 is TGTGCCAGCAGCCAGGGGAGCAGCACAGATACGCAGTATTTT. This translates into CASSQGSSTDTQYF.

V is TRBV20-1 and J is TRBJ2-5, with D possibly being TRBD1 (6 bases). The V end was cut by 0 bases, the J end by 5 bases, with 10 bases between. Germline assignment: CDR1 DFQATT and CDR2 SNEGSKA (reference sequence). The CDR3 is 13 residues long. DNA for the CDR3: TGCAGTGCTAGAGATGCCGACAGGGAGACCCAGTACTTC. Protein product: CSARDADRETQYF.

This clonotype was detected many times. CDR3 in amino acids: CSAIILVMDQWQFF. CDR3 nucleotide sequence: TGCAGTGCTATAATATTGGTCATGGACCAATGGCAGTTCTTC. This chain joins TRBV20-1 and TRBJ2-1; unclear D gene. Germline V gene data show CDR1 as DFQATT and CDR2 as SNEGSKA (reference sequence). Trimming pared 4 bases from V and 12 bases from J, leaving 22 bases between. The CDR3 is 14 residues long.